The table lists the clone carrying this T cell receptor (beta chain) with a few counts. This sample is part of a study of OX40 agonist ivuxolimab in advanced cancers. Assay used: immunoSEQ multiplex PCR; TCRdb lists only in-frame clones, some missing. The sample has 6,500 to 8,000 clones, around three quarters seen once; the top ten hold 15% to 20%. V was cut by 5 bases and J by 8 bases, with 12 bases left in between. This CDR3 region has 12 residues. Germline values: CDR1 SEHNR, CDR2 FQNEAQ (reference sequence). The V call is TRBV7-9, the J call TRBJ1-1; D uncertain. The material was CD4+ or CD8+ T cells sorted from blood, obtained in a trial of the OX40 agonist ivuxolimab. The clonotype was recovered from an adult with an advanced solid tumor such as melanoma, head and neck, liver or kidney cancer. The CDR3 DNA sequence: TGTGCCAGCAGCGCGCCTGTAAGGGAAGCTTTCTTT. It translates to CASSAPVREAFF.